The next 27 T cell receptor beta chains were all read from a single sample in a study of T-cell reconstitution after alpha-beta-depleted transplantation in children. Preparation of the TCRbeta library was carried out with unique molecular identifiers. TCRdb re-called the PCR reads through MiXCR, storing one row per CDR3 protein. The sample records approximately 210,000 distinct CDR3 sequences, roughly 14% being singletons. The starting material was PBMCs from the stem cell graft donor, obtained from the stem cell graft. These receptors were taken from a human donor who donated a stem cell graft to a child with acute lymphoblastic leukemia.

This clonotype was counted at least ten times. The chain combines TRBV20-1 with TRBJ2-7; D is perhaps TRBD2 (6 bases). V lost 4 bases and J lost 0, with 13 bases in between. Germline values: CDR1 DFQATT, CDR2 SNEGSKA (reference sequence). The CDR3 spans 14 residues. This chain's CDR3 is CSATGTGSSYEQYF. CDR3 DNA: TGCAGTGCTACCGGGACTGGCTCCTCCTACGAGCAGTACTTC.

This clonotype was counted ten times or more. This sequence joins TRBV5-1 and TRBJ1-1; perhaps TRBD1 as D (5 bases). Per the germline V gene, CDR1 is SGHRS and CDR2 is YFSETQ. V was clipped by 4 bases and J by 11 bases, with 24 bases between them. The CDR3 is 15 amino acids. The CDR3: CASSLTGTAVEWAFF. CDR3 nucleotide sequence: TGCGCCAGCAGCCTTACCGGGACCGCTGTTGAATGGGCTTTCTTT.

The table lists this clonotype with many counts. The rearrangement links TRBV12-3 or TRBV12-4 to TRBJ2-1, with TRBD2 matching over 9 bases. The CDR3 has 18 amino acids. J was trimmed by 1 base and V by 6 bases; bases with no gene match: 13. DNA of the CDR3: TGTGCCAGCAGCCATTCGGTCGCTAGCGGGGCTTCCTACAATGAGCAGTTCTTC. Translating gives CASSHSVASGASYNEQFF.

This clonotype was observed many times. The chain employs TRBV11-2 and TRBJ1-3, with D hard to call. Trimming shortened V by 1 base and J by 0 bases, and 10 bases separated the two germline ends. The CDR3 consists of 16 residues. The germline CDR1 and CDR2 sequences are SGHAT and FQNNGV. The CDR3 nucleotides are TGTGCCAGCAGCTTAGGGGTCACCCGCTCTGGAAACACCATATATTTT. This gives the protein CASSLGVTRSGNTIYF.

The rearrangement joins TRBV12-3 or TRBV12-4 to TRBJ2-7; possibly TRBD2 for D (6 bases). The CDR3 is made up of 13 amino acids. V lost 11 bases, J lost 4 bases, and 18 bases lay in between. The CDR3 spells CAFSLAAGYEQYF. In DNA form, the CDR3 reads TGTGCCTTCAGTTTAGCGGCGGGGTACGAGCAGTACTTC.

As regards this clonotype: This could be a read error, since a much larger clone is one nucleotide away. This chain connects TRBV7-9 to TRBJ2-1; D unclear. Looked up from germline, CDR1 is SEHNR and CDR2 is FQNEAQ (reference sequence). This CDR3 is 15 amino acids long. CDR3 DNA sequence: TGTGCCAGCACCTTAGTTATCCCCCAATACAATGAGCAGTTCTTC. It codes for CASTLVIPQYNEQFF.

CDR3 in amino acids: CSAMGTSGSYEQYF. CDR3 in DNA: TGCAGTGCTATGGGGACTAGCGGATCCTACGAGCAGTACTTC. The rearrangement uses TRBV20-1 and TRBJ2-7, with TRBD2 identical over 11 bases. This CDR3 has 14 residues. V shed 4 bases and J 1 base; nucleotides not matched to a gene: 3. Germline CDR1 is DFQATT and CDR2 is SNEGSKA (reference sequence).

V gene TRBV19 combines with J gene TRBJ2-7, with D perhaps TRBD1 (5 bases). The CDR3 runs to 13 residues. With 7 bases removed from V and 1 base from J, the gap between germline ends came to 11 bases. Germline loops: CDR1 LNHDA, CDR2 SQIVND (reference sequence). For the CDR3, the DNA is TGTGCCAGTACTATGGACATGTCCTACGAGCAGTACTTC. Translation gives CASTMDMSYEQYF.

At least ten counts were recorded for this clonotype. The rearrangement joins TRBV20-1 to TRBJ2-7, with D perhaps matching TRBD2 (6 bases). CDR3 length: 15 amino acids. The germline V and J ends were trimmed by 6 bases and 3 bases, with 21 bases remaining between them. Germline V gives CDR1 DFQATT, CDR2 SNEGSKA (reference sequence). The CDR3, as DNA: TGCAGTGCCGACGCGACCGGACACGGGAGCTACGAGCAGTACTTC. Amino acid sequence: CSADATGHGSYEQYF.

This clonotype was recorded many times. The CDR3: CASSSNREGLYGYTF. Written as DNA, the CDR3 is TGCGCCAGCAGCTCTAACAGGGAGGGGCTCTATGGCTACACCTTC. V is TRBV5-1 and J is TRBJ1-2, with D maybe TRBD1 (6 bases). Trimming shortened V by 3 bases and J by 4 bases, and 16 bases separated the two germline ends. The germline CDR1 and CDR2 sequences are SGHRS and YFSETQ. The CDR3 sequence is 15 residues long. The whole variable domain, remainder taken from reference TRBV5-1 and TRBJ1-2, is KAGVTQTPRYLIKTRGQQVTLSCSPISGHRSVSWYQQTPGQGLQFLFEYFSETQRNKGNFPGRFSGRQFSNSRSEMNVSTLELGDSALYLCASSSNREGLYGYTFGSGTRLTVV.

This clonotype was observed a handful of times. The chain joins TRBV2 to TRBJ1-3; the D gene is possibly TRBD1 (5 bases). V dropped 10 bases and J dropped 8 bases, with 15 bases sitting between them. The CDR3 is 12 residues long. CDR1 is SNHLY, CDR2 FYNNEI, per germline. In DNA, the CDR3 is TGTGCCAACCGACAGCCTGGGGACACCATATATTTT. Protein product: CANRQPGDTIYF.

In its sample, this clonotype was seen many times. This chain links TRBV20-1 with TRBJ2-7, with D perhaps matching TRBD2 (5 bases). Germline V gives CDR1 DFQATT, CDR2 SNEGSKA (reference sequence). V shed 1 base and J shed 5 bases, with 9 bases lying between them. There are 12 residues in the CDR3. The CDR3 bases are TGCAGTGCTAGAGGAGGGTTCAACGAGCAGTACTTC. Protein product: CSARGGFNEQYF.

This clonotype was observed a few times. The chain combines TRBV6-2 or TRBV6-3 with TRBJ2-5; TRBD1 matches 10 bases. The CDR3 spans 16 residues. CDR1 and CDR2 from the germline V gene are MNHEY and SVGEGT. Trimming removed 0 bases from V and 5 bases from J; junction bases left unmatched: 6. The CDR3 here is CASSYSGTGEKETQYF. The CDR3 nucleotides read TGTGCCAGCAGTTACTCCGGGACAGGGGAGAAGGAGACCCAGTACTTC.

There are many counts of this clonotype. The chain joins TRBV7-6 to TRBJ1-1, with D maybe TRBD1 (6 bases). The CDR3 is made up of 14 amino acids. The V gene's germline CDR1 is SGHVS and CDR2 FNYEAQ. The V end lost 5 bases, the J end lost 1 base, and 11 bases lay between the germline ends. CDR3 sequence reads: CASSVTTGNTEAFF. CDR3 bases: TGTGCCAGCAGCGTCACGACAGGGAACACTGAAGCTTTCTTT.

This clonotype was detected many times. CDR3: CASSLAGAGGIYQETQYF. CDR3 sequence (DNA): TGCGCCAGCAGCTTGGCCGGGGCGGGAGGGATTTACCAAGAGACCCAGTACTTC. V is TRBV5-1 and J is TRBJ2-5; TRBD2 aligns across 9 bases. J gave up 0 bases and V 0 bases, and 9 bases lay outside the gene matches. In germline, CDR1 is SGHRS, CDR2 YFSETQ. The CDR3 covers 18 residues.

The rearrangement links TRBV15 to TRBJ2-5; D remains unclear. This CDR3 contains 13 residues. V was pared by 2 bases and J by 3 bases, with 7 bases between. The germline gives CDR1 LNHNV, CDR2 YYDKDF (reference sequence). CDR3 sequence reads: CATSRSGKETQYF. The CDR3 DNA follows: TGTGCCACCAGCAGATCAGGAAAAGAGACCCAGTACTTC.

This clonotype was detected ten times or more. The rearrangement links TRBV5-1 to TRBJ2-1; D is uncertain. This CDR3 region has 15 residues. The germline gives CDR1 SGHRS, CDR2 YFSETQ. Trimming cost V 4 bases and J 0 bases, with 11 bases left between them. CDR3 protein: CASSAQVGSYNEQFF. The CDR3 DNA reads as TGCGCCAGCAGCGCGCAGGTGGGCTCCTACAATGAGCAGTTCTTC.

This clonotype was recorded many times. J is TRBJ2-1 and V is TRBV5-1, with 7 bases lining up with TRBD1. This CDR3 spans 13 amino acids. Germline loops: CDR1 SGHRS, CDR2 YFSETQ. The V segment lost 5 bases and the J segment 6 bases; nucleotides outside the gene matches: 5. CDR3 coding DNA: TGCGCCAGCAGACTGGGGACAGTCAATGAGCAGTTCTTC. This codes for CASRLGTVNEQFF.

This clonotype was found many times. This chain links TRBV27 with TRBJ1-6; 8 positions match TRBD1. Germline lookup yields CDR1 MNHEY and CDR2 SMNVEV (reference sequence). The CDR3 runs 15 residues. The trim removed 5 bases at V and 7 bases at J, leaving 7 bases unmatched. This CDR3 is CASSKTGAVNSPLHF. The CDR3 DNA reads TGTGCCAGCAGTAAGACAGGGGCTGTGAATTCACCCCTCCACTTT.

This clonotype was detected ten times or more. The chain employs TRBV5-1 and TRBJ1-2; D is ambiguous. This CDR3 spans 13 amino acids. With 0 bases removed from V and 8 bases from J, the gap between germline ends came to 11 bases. Germline V gives CDR1 SGHRS, CDR2 YFSETQ. The CDR3 DNA reads as TGCGCCAGCAGCTTGGTGGGCCTTTCCGGCTACACCTTC. It translates to CASSLVGLSGYTF.

The chain links TRBV5-4 to TRBJ2-5, with 15 bases aligning to TRBD2. CDR1 SGHNT and CDR2 YYREEE come from the germline V gene (reference sequence). This CDR3 is built from 16 residues. The V segment lost 3 bases and the J segment 4 bases; nucleotides outside the gene matches: 4. CDR3 DNA: TGTGCCAGCAGCTCTGGACTAGCGGGAGGGCCAGAGACCCAGTACTTC. As protein: CASSSGLAGGPETQYF.

The chain has TRBV7-8 and TRBJ2-1, with D maybe TRBD2 (5 bases). The V end was cut by 5 bases, the J end by 9 bases, with 11 bases between. The CDR3 runs to 12 residues. In germline, CDR1 is SGHVS, CDR2 FQNEAQ. In DNA form, the CDR3 reads TGTGCCAGCAGCCCCACTAGGACTGAGCAGTTCTTC. Translated, it gives CASSPTRTEQFF.

This clonotype has just a few counts. The V gene is TRBV5-1, the J gene TRBJ1-1; TRBD1 matches 8 bases. This CDR3 region has 16 residues. The V segment lost 2 bases and the J segment 4 bases; nucleotides outside the gene matches: 10. CDR1 is SGHRS and CDR2 is YFSETQ in the germline V gene. The CDR3 spells CASSFRTGTGGTEAFF. The CDR3 nucleotides read TGCGCCAGCAGCTTCAGGACAGGGACGGGGGGCACTGAAGCTTTCTTT.

This clonotype was recorded at least ten times. V gene TRBV7-6 combines with J gene TRBJ2-5, with 7 bases fitting TRBD1. Trimming at V came to 5 bases and at J to 5 bases, leaving 5 bases not matched to a gene. This CDR3 is 13 amino acids long. Germline V gene lookup returns CDR1 SGHVS and CDR2 FNYEAQ. This chain's CDR3 is CASSDRVRETQYF. For the CDR3, the DNA is TGTGCCAGCAGCGACAGGGTACGGGAGACCCAGTACTTC.

This clonotype was observed a single time. This sequence may be a read error, since a much larger clone differs from it by one base. The chain recombines TRBV20-1 with TRBJ2-1, with D perhaps given as TRBD1 or TRBD2 (5 bases each). Germline-derived CDR1 and CDR2 are DFQATT and SNEGSKA (reference sequence). The CDR3 is 11 residues long. The CDR3 region is CSPRGQGEQFF. The CDR3 DNA reads as TGCAGTCCTAGAGGGCAGGGAGAGCAGTTCTTC.

This clonotype was seen ten or more times. This chain uses TRBV5-6 with TRBJ2-2; TRBD1 matches at 9 bases. Trimming removed 3 bases from V and 4 bases from J; junction bases left unmatched: 4. In germline, CDR1 is SGHDT, CDR2 YYEEEE. This CDR3 spans 15 amino acids. Written as DNA, the CDR3 is TGTGCCAGCAGCTCGGGACAGGGATTCACCGGGGAGCTGTTTTTT. Translation: CASSSGQGFTGELFF.

This clonotype appeared many times. CDR3 sequence: CAISEFGSYTEAFF. The CDR3 DNA is TGTGCCATCAGTGAGTTCGGCAGCTACACTGAAGCTTTCTTT. The chain joins TRBV10-3 to TRBJ1-1; D is unresolved. The germline V and J ends were trimmed by 1 base and 3 bases, with 9 bases remaining between them. The CDR3 is made up of 14 amino acids. Germline CDR1 ENHRY, CDR2 SYGVKD.